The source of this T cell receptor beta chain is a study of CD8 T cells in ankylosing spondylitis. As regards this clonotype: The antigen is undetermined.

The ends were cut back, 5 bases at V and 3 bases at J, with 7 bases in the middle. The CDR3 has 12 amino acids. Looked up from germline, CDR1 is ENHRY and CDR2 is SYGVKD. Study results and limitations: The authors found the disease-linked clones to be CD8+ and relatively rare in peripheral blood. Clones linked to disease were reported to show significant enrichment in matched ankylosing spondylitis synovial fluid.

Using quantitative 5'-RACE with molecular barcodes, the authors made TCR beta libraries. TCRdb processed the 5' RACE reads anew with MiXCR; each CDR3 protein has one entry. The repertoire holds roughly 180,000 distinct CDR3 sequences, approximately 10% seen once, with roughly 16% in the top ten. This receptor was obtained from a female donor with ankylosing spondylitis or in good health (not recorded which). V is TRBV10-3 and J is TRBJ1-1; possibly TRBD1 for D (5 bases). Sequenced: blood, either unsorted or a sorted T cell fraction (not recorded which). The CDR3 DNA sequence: TGTGCCATCAGTTTGGGGGACACTGAAGCTTTCTTT. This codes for CAISLGDTEAFF.